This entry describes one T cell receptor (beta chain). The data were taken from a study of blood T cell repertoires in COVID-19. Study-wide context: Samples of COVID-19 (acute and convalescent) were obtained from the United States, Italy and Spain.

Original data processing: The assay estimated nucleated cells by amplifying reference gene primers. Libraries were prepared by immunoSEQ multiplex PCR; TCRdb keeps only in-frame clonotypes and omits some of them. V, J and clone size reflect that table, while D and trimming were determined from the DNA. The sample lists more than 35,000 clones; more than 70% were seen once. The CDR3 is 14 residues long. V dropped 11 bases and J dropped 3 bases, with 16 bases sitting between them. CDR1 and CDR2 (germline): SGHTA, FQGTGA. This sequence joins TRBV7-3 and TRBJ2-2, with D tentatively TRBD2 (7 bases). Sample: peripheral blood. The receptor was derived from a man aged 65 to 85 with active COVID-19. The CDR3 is CAGRRGPDTGELFF. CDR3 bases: TGTGCCGGAAGGCGGGGGCCGGACACCGGGGAGCTGTTTTTT.